This T cell receptor (beta chain) was sequenced for a study of graft-versus-host responses after intestinal transplantation (dated by TCRdb to about 2021). Context from the whole study: The transplants that recipients received were multivisceral, liver-intestinal, or isolated intestinal. Every recipient was given anti-thymocyte globulin induction, then maintenance tacrolimus and steroids for about three years. Bulk TCR-beta CDR3 sequencing was used to track graft-versus-host and host-versus-graft alloreactive T cell clones in the graft, circulation and bone marrow after intestinal transplantation. To identify alloreactive clones, pre-transplant mixed lymphocyte reaction products were sequenced and then compared with unstimulated pre-transplant donor and recipient T cells. The cohort enrolled some 23 intestinal transplant recipients, one of whom was a retransplant, and a few patients without pretransplant specimens were excluded. A peak of at least 4% donor T cells among recipient peripheral blood mononuclear cells was the definition used for donor T cell macrochimerism. Samples from a few later patients were sequenced in-house on an Illumina MiSeq with MiXCR processing rather than by the commercial service. General findings and caveats noted by the study authors: Conclusions were limited by the relatively low number and heterogeneity of intestinal transplant patients. Early after transplant, declines in HvG clones were associated with peak levels of circulating GvH clones. GvH clones were detected in recipient bone marrow, and some appeared earlier in ileal mucosa or blood, consistent with an intestinal mucosal origin. In patients with donor T cell macrochimerism, the allografts had high GvH to HvG T cell clonal ratios.

As concerns this clone: Its antigen specificity is not known. No base quality values were provided; no much bigger clone lies one nucleotide off.

From the cysteine up to the phenylalanine, the CDR3 has a length of 15 residues. The CDR3 DNA has 45 bases and is translated from base 1. Per the germline V gene, SGDLS is the CDR1 and YYNGEE is the CDR2. The V and J ends are trimmed by 0 bases and 3 bases, leaving 10 bases between them. The time point tag for this specimen amounts to: cells obtained before transplantation from donor or recipient. CD3+CD4+ and CD3+CD8+ populations were FACS-sorted from unstimulated pre-transplant donor and recipient cells taken from spleen or lymph nodes. Libraries were constructed by the immunoSEQ multiplex PCR assay. For most patients, genomic DNA was isolated using the Qiagen DNeasy Blood and Tissue Kit and was shipped frozen to Adaptive Biotechnologies for TCR sequencing. High-throughput TCR-beta CDR3 sequencing of genomic DNA from most patients was performed by Adaptive Biotechnologies. On the authors' methods: Adaptive's ImmunoSEQ software supplied the TCR sequencing data for 15 to 20 patients, while MiXCR and VDJtools were used to process a few other patients. To correct CD4 versus CD8 sorting errors, any sequence found in both subsets at a frequency ratio below 5:1 was removed. CDR3 nucleotide sequences shared between donor and recipient were removed because their origin could not be assigned. To be classed as alloreactive, a clone needed at least 2-fold expansion over unstimulated cells and a minimum CFSE-low frequency of 0.002% (template counts) or 0.001% (read counts). Clones were considered mappable if detected in sequenced pre-transplant spleen, lymph node, or MLR CFSE-low populations of the donor or recipient. Cumulative frequency of alloreactive clones was calculated as a percentage of all sequences weighted by copy number. As stored in TCRdb, this immuneACCESS dataset retains in-frame rearrangements with V and J assigned. A fraction of the clones does not appear; measured against another copy, unresolved V genes explain less than half of the discrepancy, and the remainder lacks a known reason. Clonal size and the V and J genes are those of that table, whereas D and trimming came from the DNA. Recorded for this sample are approximately 90,000 clones; about four fifths of them occurred a single time. The top ten clonotypes cover around 0.86% of the sample.

Sequences were derived from unstimulated CD4+ T cells sorted from spleen or lymph node cells, sampled before intestinal transplant. The V and J genes are TRBV9 and TRBJ2-1, and perhaps TRBD2 as D gene, on 5 matching bases. The receptor was isolated from a human donor who received an intestinal transplant. The CDR3 in this case is CASSVGGSLYNEQFF. The bases are TGTGCCAGCAGCGTAGGAGGGAGCCTCTACAATGAGCAGTTCTTC.